The source of this T cell receptor beta chain is a study of control samples from healthy donors and cancer patients. Libraries were prepared by immunoSEQ multiplex PCR; TCRdb keeps only in-frame clonotypes and omits some of them. The sample shows approximately 94,000 clones, around 87% of them seen only once. In this sample, this clone turned up once. Input material: blood. This sequence was found in a woman aged 50 to 60 in good health.

The CDR3 DNA follows: TGTGCCAGCAGCCGCGTCGGGTTAACCTATGGCTACACCTTC. Its protein product is CASSRVGLTYGYTF. The rearrangement uses TRBV14 and TRBJ1-2; D is unresolved. Germline CDR1 and CDR2: SGHDN and FVKESK. The CDR3 covers 14 residues. Deletions cut 4 bases from V and 4 bases from J, with 13 bases between.